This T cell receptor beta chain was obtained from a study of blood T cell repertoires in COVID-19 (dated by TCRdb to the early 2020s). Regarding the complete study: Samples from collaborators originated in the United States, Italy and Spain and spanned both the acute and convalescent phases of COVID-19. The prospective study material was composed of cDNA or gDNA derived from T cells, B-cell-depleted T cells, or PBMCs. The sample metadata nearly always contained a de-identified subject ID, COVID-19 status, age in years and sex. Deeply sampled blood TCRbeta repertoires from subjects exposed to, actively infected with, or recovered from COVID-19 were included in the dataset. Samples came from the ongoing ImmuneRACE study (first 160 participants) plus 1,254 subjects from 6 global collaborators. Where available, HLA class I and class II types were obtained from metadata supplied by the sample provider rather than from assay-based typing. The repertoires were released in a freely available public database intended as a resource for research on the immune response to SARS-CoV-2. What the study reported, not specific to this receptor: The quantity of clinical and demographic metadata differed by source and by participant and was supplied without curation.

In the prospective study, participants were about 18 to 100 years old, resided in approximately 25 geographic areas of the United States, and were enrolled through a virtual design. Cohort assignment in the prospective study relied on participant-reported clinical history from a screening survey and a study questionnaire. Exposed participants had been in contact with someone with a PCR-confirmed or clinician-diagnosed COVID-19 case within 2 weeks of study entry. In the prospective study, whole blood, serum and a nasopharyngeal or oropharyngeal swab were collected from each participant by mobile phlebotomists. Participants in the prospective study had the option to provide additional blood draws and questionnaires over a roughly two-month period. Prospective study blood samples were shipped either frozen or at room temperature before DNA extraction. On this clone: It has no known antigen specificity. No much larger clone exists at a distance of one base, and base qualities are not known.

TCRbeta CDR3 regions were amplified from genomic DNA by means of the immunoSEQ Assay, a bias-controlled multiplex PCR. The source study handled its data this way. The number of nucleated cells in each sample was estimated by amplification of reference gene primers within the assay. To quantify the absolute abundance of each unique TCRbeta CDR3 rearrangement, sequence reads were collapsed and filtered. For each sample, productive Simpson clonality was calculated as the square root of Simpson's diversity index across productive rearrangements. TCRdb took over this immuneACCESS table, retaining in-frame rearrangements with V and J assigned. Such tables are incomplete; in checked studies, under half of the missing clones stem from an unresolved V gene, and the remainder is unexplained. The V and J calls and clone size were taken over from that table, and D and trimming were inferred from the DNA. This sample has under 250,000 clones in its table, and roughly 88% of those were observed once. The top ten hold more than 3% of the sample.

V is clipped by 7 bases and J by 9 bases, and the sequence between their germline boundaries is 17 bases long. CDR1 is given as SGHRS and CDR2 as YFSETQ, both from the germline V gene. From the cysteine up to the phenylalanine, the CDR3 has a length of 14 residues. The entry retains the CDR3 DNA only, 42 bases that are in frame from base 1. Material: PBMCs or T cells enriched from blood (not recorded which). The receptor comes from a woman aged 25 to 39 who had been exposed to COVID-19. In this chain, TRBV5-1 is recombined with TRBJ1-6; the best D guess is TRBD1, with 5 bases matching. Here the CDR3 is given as CASSIGGEVSPLHF. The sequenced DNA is TGCGCCAGCTCCATCGGGGGGGAAGTTTCACCCCTCCACTTT.